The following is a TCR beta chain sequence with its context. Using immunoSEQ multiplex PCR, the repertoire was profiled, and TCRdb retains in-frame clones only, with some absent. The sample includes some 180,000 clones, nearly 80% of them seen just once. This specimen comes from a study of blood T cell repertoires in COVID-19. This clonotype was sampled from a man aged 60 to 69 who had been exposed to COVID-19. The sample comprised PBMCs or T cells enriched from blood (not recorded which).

CDR3 DNA sequence: TGTGCCAGTAGACCACAGGAGAATAGCAATCAGCCCCAGCATTTT. This gives the protein CASRPQENSNQPQHF. The J gene is TRBJ1-5, the V gene TRBV19; a weak D match, TRBD1 (5 bases). V was clipped by 6 bases and J by 0 bases, with 12 bases between them. CDR3 length equals 15 residues. The germline CDR1 and CDR2 sequences are LNHDA and SQIVND (reference sequence).